This T cell receptor (beta chain) originates from a study of blood T cell dynamics during melanoma immunotherapy. Overall study results and limits: Unlike progressors, later disease-control patients had W3 repertoires gaining clonality or diversity.

Regarding this clone: What it recognizes is unknown.

Time point defined: week 3, after first cycle of checkpoint inhibitor. Samples come from before therapy and from week 3 after the first blockade cycle. Patients with prior systemic cancer treatment, concomitant immunosuppressants, or other active malignancies were excluded. V dropped 1 base and J dropped 1 base, with 16 bases sitting between them. The CDR3 totals 18 residues. Germline V gene lookup returns CDR1 SGHVS and CDR2 FQNEAQ. Every bulk PBMC sample received the same 350 ng of DNA. Assay: immunoSEQ multiplex PCR; the TCRdb copy retains only in-frame clones and omits some. Among approximately 15,000 clones listed, approximately 90% were seen once.

This clonotype was obtained from a human donor with melanoma. The source material was blood, sampled from a patient treated with checkpoint blockade. This chain uses TRBV7-8 with TRBJ1-4; D remains ambiguous. The CDR3 loop reads CASSLGRLGIGTNEKLFF. The CDR3 DNA follows: TGTGCCAGCAGCTTAGGAAGGTTGGGTATCGGAACTAATGAAAAACTGTTTTTT.